The entry below describes one T cell receptor (beta chain). The antigen is not known. One base away lies a much larger clone, so this may be a sequencing read error. Methods described previously were used for bulk TCR libraries, and listed TCR primers were applied. From the PCR reads, TCRdb called clonotypes with MiXCR, one entry per CDR3 protein. The sample comprises about 510,000 distinct CDR3 sequences, 25% of which are singletons, and approximately 0.76% rests with the top ten. The data derive from a study of molecular identifiers for immune sequencing clone quantification. General observations from the study: Because of identical TCR molecules sharing a barcode, sizes of highly expanded clones could be underestimated.

Germline V gene sequence: CDR1 DFQATT, CDR2 SNEGSKA (reference sequence). V lost 2 bases and J 3 bases, leaving 7 bases between the germline ends. There are 13 residues in the CDR3. Sorted naive CD8 T cells, about 17,000 to 1,000,000, were sequenced from 10%, 30% or 50% RNA. Sequencing was done on a sample of naive CD8+ T cells from blood, with Jurkat cell RNA spiked in. Indicated subset: FACS-sorted CD8+CD4-CCR7+CD45RA+ naive T cells. This TCR was recovered from a human donor in good health. Some libraries in this study had Jurkat cell RNA spiked in. The V gene is TRBV20-1, the J gene TRBJ2-2; weak D call: TRBD1 (5 bases). The DNA for the CDR3 is TGCAGTGCTAGAATCAGGGACACCGGGGAGCTGTTTTTT. Protein sequence: CSARIRDTGELFF.